The clone carrying this T cell receptor (beta chain) was seen just once. The source of the sample is a study of OX40 agonist ivuxolimab in advanced cancers. The germline gives CDR1 MDHEN, CDR2 SYDVKM. The V gene lost 2 bases and the J gene lost 4 bases, with 9 bases spanning the gap. This CDR3 has 14 residues. The assay was immunoSEQ multiplex PCR, and TCRdb's table has in-frame clones only and misses some. The table includes 50,000 to 65,000 clones, about 80% detected once. The gene calls are TRBV28 and TRBJ1-3; a weak D match, TRBD1 (6 bases). Sequenced here: CD4+ or CD8+ T cells sorted from blood, sampled in a trial of the OX40 agonist ivuxolimab. This clonotype originated in an adult with an advanced solid tumor such as melanoma, head and neck, liver or kidney cancer. CDR3 in amino acids: CASSLKGGGNTIYF. The CDR3 bases are TGTGCCAGCAGTTTAAAGGGGGGAGGAAACACCATATATTTT.